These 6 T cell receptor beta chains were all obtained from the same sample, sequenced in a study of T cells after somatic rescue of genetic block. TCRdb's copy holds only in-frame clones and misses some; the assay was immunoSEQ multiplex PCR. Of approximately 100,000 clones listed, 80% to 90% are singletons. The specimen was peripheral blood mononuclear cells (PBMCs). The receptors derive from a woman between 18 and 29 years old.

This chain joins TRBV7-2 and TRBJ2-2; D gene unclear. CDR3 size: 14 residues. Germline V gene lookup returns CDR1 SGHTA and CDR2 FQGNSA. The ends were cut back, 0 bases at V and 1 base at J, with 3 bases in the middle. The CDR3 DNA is TGTGCCAGCAGCTTAGCGAGGAACACCGGGGAGCTGTTTTTT. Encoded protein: CASSLARNTGELFF.

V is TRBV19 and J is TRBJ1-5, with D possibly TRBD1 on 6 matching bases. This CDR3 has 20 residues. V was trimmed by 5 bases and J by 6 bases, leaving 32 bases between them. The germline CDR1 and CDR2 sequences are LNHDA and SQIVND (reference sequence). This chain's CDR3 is CASSLREGRLGAIGFQPQHF. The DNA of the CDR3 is TGTGCCAGTAGTCTACGAGAAGGCCGCCTGGGGGCTATAGGATTTCAGCCCCAGCATTTT. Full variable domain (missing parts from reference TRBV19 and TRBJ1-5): DGGITQSPKYLFRKEGQNVTLSCEQNLNHDAMYWYRQDPGQGLRLIYYSQIVNDFQKGDIAEGYSVSREKKESFPLTVTSAQKNPTAFYLCASSLREGRLGAIGFQPQHFGDGTRLSIL.

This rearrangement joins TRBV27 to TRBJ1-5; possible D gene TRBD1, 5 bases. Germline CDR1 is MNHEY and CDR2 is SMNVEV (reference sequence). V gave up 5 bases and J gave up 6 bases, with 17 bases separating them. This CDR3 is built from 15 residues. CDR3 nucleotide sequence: TGTGCCAGCAGTCCCCATCAGGGTTGGGGTCAGCCCCAGCATTTT. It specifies CASSPHQGWGQPQHF.

The CDR3 DNA reads as TGCGCCAGCAGCTCCGACGCGGAGACCCAGTACTTC. The encoded protein is CASSSDAETQYF. V is TRBV5-1 and J is TRBJ2-5; no firm D call. Germline loops: CDR1 SGHRS, CDR2 YFSETQ. The CDR3 runs 12 residues. The V end was cut by 3 bases, the J end by 5 bases, with 8 bases between.

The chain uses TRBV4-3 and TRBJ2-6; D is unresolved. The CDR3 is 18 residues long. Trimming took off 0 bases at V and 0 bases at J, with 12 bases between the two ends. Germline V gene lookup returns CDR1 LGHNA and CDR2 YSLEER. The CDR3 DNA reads TGCGCCAGCAGCCAAGAGGATCCAGGTACCTCTGGGGCCAACGTCCTGACTTTC. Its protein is CASSQEDPGTSGANVLTF.

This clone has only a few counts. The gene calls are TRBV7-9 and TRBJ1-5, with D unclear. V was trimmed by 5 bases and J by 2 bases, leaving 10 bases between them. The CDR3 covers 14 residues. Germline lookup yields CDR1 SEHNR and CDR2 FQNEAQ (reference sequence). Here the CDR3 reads CASSPSQGNQPQHF. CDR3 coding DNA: TGTGCCAGCAGCCCCTCCCAGGGCAATCAGCCCCAGCATTTT. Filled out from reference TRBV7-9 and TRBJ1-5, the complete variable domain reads DTGVSQNPRHKITKRGQNVTFRCDPISEHNRLYWYRQTLGQGPEFLTYFQNEAQLEKSRLLSDRFSAERPKGSFSTLEIQRTEQGDSAMYLCASSPSQGNQPQHFGDGTRLSIL.